This TCR beta chain derives from a study of cytomegalovirus exposure and HLA in healthy donors. Across the whole study: An earlier analysis identified 117 million unique TCR beta sequences in approximately 190 million T cells. Overall study findings and caveats: Rare sequences made up most TCRs, while some public TCRs were found in many donors. Looking again later, the authors saw that most CMV-associated TCR beta chains seemed HLA-restricted. Later analysis associated a missense DCLRE1C variant with TCR beta V- and J-gene trimming.

Germline V gives CDR1 SNHLY, CDR2 FYNNEI. This CDR3 spans 12 amino acids. V was shortened by 0 bases and J by 16 bases, with 13 bases between the two germline ends. A word on this clone: Its matching antigen is unknown.

A multiplex PCR was run with 60 Vbeta primers and 13 Jbeta primers. Assay: immunoSEQ multiplex PCR; the TCRdb copy retains only in-frame clones and omits some. The table includes some 90,000 clones, roughly 74% detected once. Sequencing input: PBMCs. V gene TRBV2 combines with J gene TRBJ2-4; D is unresolved. The sequence was obtained from a female donor in good health and CMV-seropositive. DNA for the CDR3: TGTGCCAGCAGTGAAGCGGTCAGTCCCCGTTACTTC. It translates to CASSEAVSPRYF.